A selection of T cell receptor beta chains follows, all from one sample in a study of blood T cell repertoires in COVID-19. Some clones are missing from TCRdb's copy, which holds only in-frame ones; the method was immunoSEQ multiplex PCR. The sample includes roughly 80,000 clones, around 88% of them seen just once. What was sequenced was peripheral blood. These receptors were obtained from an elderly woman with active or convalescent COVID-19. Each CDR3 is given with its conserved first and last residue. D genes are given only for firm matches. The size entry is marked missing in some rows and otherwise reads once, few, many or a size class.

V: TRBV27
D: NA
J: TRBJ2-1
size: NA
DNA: TGTGCCAGCAGTTTTCCGACTAGGCGGGATGAGCAGTTCTTC
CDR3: CASSFPTRRDEQFF

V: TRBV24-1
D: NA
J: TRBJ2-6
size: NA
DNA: TGTGCCACCGAAACAGGTAGCGGGGCCAACGTCCTGACTTTC
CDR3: CATETGSGANVLTF

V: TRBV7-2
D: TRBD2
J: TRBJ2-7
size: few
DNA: TGTGCCAGCAGCTTAGCGGGGGGACTAGGTTACGAGCAGTACTTC
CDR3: CASSLAGGLGYEQYF

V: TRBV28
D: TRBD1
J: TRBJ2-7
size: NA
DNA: TGTGCCAGCCTCTTGGGGCAGGGGGCACGGGAGCAGTACTTC
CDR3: CASLLGQGAREQYF

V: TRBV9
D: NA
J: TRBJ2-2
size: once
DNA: TGTGCCAGCAGCGTAGCGGGTCAGGGTGGCGGGGAGCTGTTTTTT
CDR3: CASSVAGQGGGELFF

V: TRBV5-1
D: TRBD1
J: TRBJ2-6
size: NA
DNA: TGCGCCAGCAGCTTGGAGGGACAGGGCTCTGGGGCCAACGTCCTGACTTTC
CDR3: CASSLEGQGSGANVLTF

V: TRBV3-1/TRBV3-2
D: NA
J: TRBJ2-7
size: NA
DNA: TGTGCCAGCAGCCCCCGGACTGACTACGAGCAGTACTTC
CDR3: CASSPRTDYEQYF

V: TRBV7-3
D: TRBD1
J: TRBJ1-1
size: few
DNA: TGTGCCAGCGCCACGCCAGGGGGAGAAGCTTTCTTT
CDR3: CASATPGGEAFF

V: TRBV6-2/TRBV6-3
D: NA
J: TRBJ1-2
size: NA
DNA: TGTGCCAGCAGTCCGAACCAGAGAACTACTAACTATGGCTACACCTTC
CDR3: CASSPNQRTTNYGYTF

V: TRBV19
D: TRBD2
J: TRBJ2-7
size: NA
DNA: TGTGCCAGTAGCCTCCGGGCCGGGACTAGCGACTCCTACGAGCAGTACTTC
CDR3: CASSLRAGTSDSYEQYF

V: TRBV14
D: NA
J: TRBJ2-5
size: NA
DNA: TGTGCCAGCAGCCAAGATTGGGCAGGGAACCACCAAGAGACCCAGTACTTC
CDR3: CASSQDWAGNHQETQYF

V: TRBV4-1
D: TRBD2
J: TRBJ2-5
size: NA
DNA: TGCGCCAGCAGCCAAGACTGGGCAAGCGGGGGGGCCTCCCAGTACTTC
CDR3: CASSQDWASGGASQYF

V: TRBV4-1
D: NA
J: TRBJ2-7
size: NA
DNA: TGCGCCAGCGGGACACCTAGCTCCTACGAGCAGTACTTC
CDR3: CASGTPSSYEQYF

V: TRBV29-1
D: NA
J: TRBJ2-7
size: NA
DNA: TGCAGCGTCGCAGGCAGGGGCTACGAGCAGTACTTC
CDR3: CSVAGRGYEQYF

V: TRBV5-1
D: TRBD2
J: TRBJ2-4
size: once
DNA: TGCGCCAGCAGCTTGTTAGCGGGGGCCGACAAAAACATTCAGTACTTC
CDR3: CASSLLAGADKNIQYF

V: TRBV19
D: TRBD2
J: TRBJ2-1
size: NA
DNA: TGTGCCAGTAGTATAGATTTGGGACTAGCGGGAGAGTACAATGAGCAGTTCTTC
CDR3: CASSIDLGLAGEYNEQFF

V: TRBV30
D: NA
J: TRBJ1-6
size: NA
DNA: TGTGCCTGCCTCCGGGTGGGCTCCTATAATTCACCCCTCCACTTT
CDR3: CACLRVGSYNSPLHF

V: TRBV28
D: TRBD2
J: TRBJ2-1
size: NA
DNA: TGTGCCAGCAGTTCCGTAGCGGGAGGGATCAATGAGCAGTTCTTC
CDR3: CASSSVAGGINEQFF

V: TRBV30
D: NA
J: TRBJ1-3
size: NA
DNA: TGTGCCTGGAGTGAGAGGAGACCGCTGGAACGCACCATATATTTT
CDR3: CAWSERRPLERTIYF

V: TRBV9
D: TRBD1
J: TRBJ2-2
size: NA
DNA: TGTGCCAGCAGCGAATTGGGACAGACCGGGGAGCTGTTTTTT
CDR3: CASSELGQTGELFF

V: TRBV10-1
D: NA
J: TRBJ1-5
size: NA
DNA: TGCGCCAGCAGTGAACATGGGGACTCACCAAGCAATCAGCCCCAGCATTTT
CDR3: CASSEHGDSPSNQPQHF

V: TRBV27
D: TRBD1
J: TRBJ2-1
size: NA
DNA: TGTGCCAGCAGTGCGAACAGGGGGCGCGGGGCTAGCTCCTACAATGAGCAGTTCTTC
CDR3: CASSANRGRGASSYNEQFF

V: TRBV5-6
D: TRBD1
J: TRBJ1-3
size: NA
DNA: TGTGCCAGCAGCTTCGGACAGGGCGCAGGAAACACCATATATTTT
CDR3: CASSFGQGAGNTIYF

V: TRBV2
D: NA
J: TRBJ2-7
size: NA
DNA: TGTGCCAGCTCCTATAACGAGCAGTACTTC
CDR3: CASSYNEQYF

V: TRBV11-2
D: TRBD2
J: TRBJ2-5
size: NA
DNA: TGTGCCAGCAGCTTTGGCGGGGGGCCGGGGGAGACCCAGTACTTC
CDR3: CASSFGGGPGETQYF

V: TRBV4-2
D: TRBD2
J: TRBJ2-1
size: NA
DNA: TGTGCCAGCAGCCCACGGACTAGCGGGGGGGTTTACAATGAGCAGTTCTTC
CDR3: CASSPRTSGGVYNEQFF

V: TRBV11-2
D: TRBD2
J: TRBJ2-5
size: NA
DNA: TGTGCCAGCAGCGTCCTACTAGCGGGGGACCAAGAGACCCAGTACTTC
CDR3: CASSVLLAGDQETQYF

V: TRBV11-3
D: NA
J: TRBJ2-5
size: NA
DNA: TGTGCCAGCAGCTTAAACCACGGTAGAGAGACCCAGTACTTC
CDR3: CASSLNHGRETQYF

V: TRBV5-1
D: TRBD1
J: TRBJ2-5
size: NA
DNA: TGCGCCAGCAGCTTAAGGGGGCCCCCACAAGAGACCCAGTACTTC
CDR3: CASSLRGPPQETQYF